Reported below is one TCR beta chain. The sample is drawn from a study of blood T cell repertoires in COVID-19. V shed 3 bases and J shed 3 bases, with 9 bases lying between them. The CDR3 is made up of 15 amino acids. Germline values: CDR1 SGHNT, CDR2 YENEEA. TCRdb keeps only in-frame clones here, not all; method: immunoSEQ multiplex PCR. This table holds fewer than 75,000 clones, 86% found once. Sequencing was carried out using peripheral blood. The TCR comes from a man aged 45-60 years with active COVID-19. This chain links TRBV11-3 with TRBJ2-6, with D possibly being TRBD2 (5 bases). The CDR3 spells CASSFDGIGANVLTF. CDR3 coding DNA: TGTGCCAGCAGCTTTGACGGGATTGGGGCCAACGTCCTGACTTTC.